This TCR beta chain emerged from a study of blood T cell repertoires in COVID-19. Study details: Italy, Spain and the United States were the sources of the convalescent and acute COVID-19 samples. T cells, B-cell-depleted T cells, or PBMCs provided the cDNA or gDNA that served as material.

Germline V gene lookup returns CDR1 SNHLY and CDR2 FYNNEI. This CDR3 comprises 13 residues. In the study's own analysis: Estimation of nucleated cell counts was performed using reference gene primer amplification. Some clones are missing from TCRdb's copy, which holds only in-frame ones; the method was immunoSEQ multiplex PCR. The V and J calls and the clone size are those of that table, but D and trimming were determined from the DNA. The data contain tens of thousands of clones, approximately 86% of them singletons. This receptor was obtained from a human donor in a cohort sampled during active COVID-19. The chain is built from TRBV2 and TRBJ1-6, with D maybe TRBD1 (5 bases). The sequencing input was peripheral blood. The CDR3 is CVTTSGELAPLHF. The CDR3 DNA follows: TGTGTCACTACCTCGGGGGAATTGGCACCCCTCCACTTT.